This T cell receptor (beta chain) originates from a study of CD8 T cells in Susac syndrome. The overall study: Patients with Susac syndrome were therapy-naive, treated with corticosteroids, or treated with intravenous immunoglobulin alone when blood was collected.

Germline V gives CDR1 SGHDT, CDR2 YYEEEE. Losses at the gene ends were 2 bases for V and 3 bases for J; bases not matched to a gene: 6. This CDR3 comprises 15 residues. RNA amounts of roughly 0.5 to 1 ug underwent reverse transcription with random hexamers. TCR beta CDR3 was amplified by immunoSEQ covering 54 Vbeta and 13 Jbeta. TCRdb recomputed calls from the immunoSEQ multiplex PCR reads with MiXCR, one row per CDR3 protein. The sample consists of under 90,000 distinct CDR3 sequences, around 95% of them appearing once. Sequenced sample: CD8+ T cells from PBMCs. The sequence was obtained from a human donor with Susac syndrome. The chain is built from TRBV5-6 and TRBJ2-7; 9 nucleotides align to TRBD2. CDR3 loop: CASSLATSGFYEQYF. CDR3 coding DNA: TGTGCCAGCAGCTTAGCTACTAGCGGGTTCTACGAGCAGTACTTC.